This T cell receptor beta chain was observed in a study of blood T cell repertoires in COVID-19. Study-level background: COVID-19 samples, acute and convalescent, were from the United States, Italy and Spain. Sources were T cells, B-cell-depleted T cells, or PBMCs; the material itself was cDNA or gDNA.

Authors' data handling: Scientists estimated how many nucleated cells there were by amplifying reference gene primers. The method was immunoSEQ multiplex PCR; TCRdb's version includes in-frame clones alone and lacks a portion of them. V and J calls and clone size follow that table, whereas D and trimming were derived from the DNA. Here the sample spans some 100,000 clones, 80% to 90% being singletons. V trimming: 3 bases; J trimming: 8 bases; junction bases outside the gene matches: 7. This CDR3 spans 15 amino acids. Germline CDR1 is LNHDA and CDR2 is SQIVND (reference sequence). What was sequenced was peripheral blood. The clonotype originates from a human donor in a cohort sampled during active COVID-19. This sequence joins TRBV19 and TRBJ1-2; TRBD1 matches at 12 bases. The CDR3 DNA reads TGTGCCAGTAGTATCCCGGGACAGGGGGCTTTCGGCTACACCTTC. Translating gives CASSIPGQGAFGYTF.